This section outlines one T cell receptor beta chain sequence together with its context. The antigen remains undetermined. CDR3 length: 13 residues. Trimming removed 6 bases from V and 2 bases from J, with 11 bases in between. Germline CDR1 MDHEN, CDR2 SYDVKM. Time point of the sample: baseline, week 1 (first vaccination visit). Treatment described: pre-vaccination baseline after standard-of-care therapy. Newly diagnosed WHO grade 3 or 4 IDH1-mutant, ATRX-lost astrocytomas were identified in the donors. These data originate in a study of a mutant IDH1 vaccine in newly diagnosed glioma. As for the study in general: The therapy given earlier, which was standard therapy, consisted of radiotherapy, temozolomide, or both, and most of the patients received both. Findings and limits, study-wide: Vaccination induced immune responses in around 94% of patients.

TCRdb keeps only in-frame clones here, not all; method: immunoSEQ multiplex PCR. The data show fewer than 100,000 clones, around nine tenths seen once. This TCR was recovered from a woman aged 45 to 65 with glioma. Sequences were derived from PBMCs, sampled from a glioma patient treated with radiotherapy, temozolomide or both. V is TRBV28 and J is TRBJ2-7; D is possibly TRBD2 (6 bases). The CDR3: CASRGLSAYEQYF. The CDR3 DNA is TGTGCCAGCAGAGGACTATCCGCCTACGAGCAGTACTTC. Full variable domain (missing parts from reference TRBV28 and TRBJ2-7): DVKVTQSSRYLVKRTGEKVFLECVQDMDHENMFWYRQDPGLGLRLIYFSYDVKMKEKGDIPEGYSVSREKKERFSLILESASTNQTSMYLCASRGLSAYEQYFGPGTRLTVT.